Listed here are 11 T cell receptor beta chains from one sample, sequenced in a study of shared clonotypes between healthy human individuals. Using immunoSEQ multiplex PCR, the repertoire was profiled, and TCRdb retains in-frame clones only, with some absent. Found here are around 300,000 clones, around 90% of them singletons; the top ten hold around 15%. The source material was memory CD8+ T cells sorted from blood. As for subset: CD45RO+ cells pooled with CCR7-negative TemRA cells. The receptor set was obtained from a young man in good health.

The chain is built from TRBV7-9 and TRBJ1-3, with D hard to call. The length of the CDR3 is 12 residues. Germline V gene lookup returns CDR1 SEHNR and CDR2 FQNEAQ (reference sequence). Trimming pared 1 base from V and 10 bases from J, leaving 8 bases between. As DNA, the CDR3 is TGTGCCAGCAGCTTAGACGGGCAAACCATATATTTT. It translates to CASSLDGQTIYF.

Points on this clone: This likely comes from a read error, as the CDR3 has no conserved phenylalanine or tryptophan at its end. Because the CDR3's place on the DNA is in doubt, the DNA is left out and the CDR3 is given as listed by TCRdb. V gene TRBV11-3 combines with J gene TRBJ2-7; whether TRBD1, the table's D call, matches the DNA was not checked. The CDR3 totals 15 residues, both ends included. CDR1 and CDR2 (germline): SGHNT, YENEEA. This chain's CDR3 is CASTIFSGTHIPHIA.

V and J are TRBV7-6 and TRBJ2-1; TRBD2 matches 10 bases. Germline CDR1 and CDR2: SGHVS and FNYEAQ. V shed 3 bases and J 7 bases; nucleotides not matched to a gene: 12. The CDR3 has 17 residues. The CDR3 sequence: CASSFFPGLAIGNEQFF. Here the CDR3 DNA reads TGTGCCAGCAGCTTTTTTCCGGGACTAGCGATTGGAAATGAGCAGTTCTTC.

The rearrangement joins TRBV18 to TRBJ2-7, with D unresolved. Germline CDR1 and CDR2: KGHSH and LQKENI. V lost 0 bases, J lost 2 bases, and 8 bases lay in between. The CDR3 totals 14 residues. This CDR3 is CASSPPGNPYEQYF. DNA of the CDR3: TGTGCCAGCTCACCACCTGGGAATCCCTACGAGCAGTACTTC.

The chain couples TRBV10-3 to TRBJ2-5; D is unclear. CDR1 and CDR2 (germline): ENHRY, SYGVKD. V was clipped by 3 bases and J by 4 bases, with 15 bases between them. The CDR3 loop spans 15 amino acids. CDR3 in DNA: TGTGCCATCAGTGACCCCGGGTCTTCGGGAGAGACCCAGTACTTC. Its translation is CAISDPGSSGETQYF.

This clone was picked up a small number of times. The chain couples TRBV6-5 to TRBJ1-1; D is unclear. V lost 8 bases and J lost 5, with 12 bases in between. CDR1 is MNHEY, CDR2 SVGAGI, per germline. The CDR3 runs to 12 residues. The CDR3 bases are TGTGCCAGCGAAGGGCTGGGGACTGAAGCTTTCTTT. This gives the protein CASEGLGTEAFF.

This clone occurred a few times. CDR3 in amino acids: CAWSALLGGGLYEQYF. The DNA for the CDR3 is TGTGCCTGGAGTGCCCTCCTAGGGGGAGGGCTCTACGAGCAGTACTTC. The V gene is TRBV30, the J gene TRBJ2-7, with a possible D match to TRBD2 (7 bases). Germline values: CDR1 GTSNPN, CDR2 SVGIG (reference sequence). The CDR3 length is 16 residues. Between the trimmed V and J ends, which lost 1 base and 3 bases, there was a span of 19 bases.

The CDR3 spells CASSPLWQGREQYF. The CDR3 DNA is TGTGCCAGCAGCCCCCTTTGGCAGGGGAGAGAGCAGTACTTC. This chain links TRBV13 with TRBJ2-7, with D possibly TRBD1 on 6 matching bases. The V end lost 5 bases, the J end lost 7 bases, and 18 bases lay between the germline ends. The CDR3 sequence is 14 residues long. Germline CDR1 PRHDT, CDR2 FYEKMQ (reference sequence).

The chain has TRBV19 and TRBJ1-1, with a weak D call TRBD1 (5 bases). The V and J ends lost 3 bases and 0 bases respectively, with 14 bases between them. The CDR3 length is 16 residues. Per germline, CDR1 LNHDA and CDR2 SQIVND (reference sequence). The CDR3 DNA is TGTGCCAGTAGTATGGGCAGGGCGAATATGAACACTGAAGCTTTCTTT. This encodes CASSMGRANMNTEAFF.

V and J are TRBV27 and TRBJ1-2; D is unresolved. V shed 2 bases and J shed 3 bases, with 13 bases lying between them. Germline assignment: CDR1 MNHEY and CDR2 SMNVEV (reference sequence). This CDR3 comprises 15 residues. The CDR3 region has the DNA TGTGCCAGCAGTTTAGTGGGCCCTTTGGACTATGGCTACACCTTC. It codes for CASSLVGPLDYGYTF.

The chain combines TRBV6-5 with TRBJ2-7; D not certain. V was trimmed by 4 bases and J by 3 bases, leaving 10 bases between them. Germline CDR1 reads MNHEY; CDR2 reads SVGAGI. The CDR3 loop spans 13 amino acids. CDR3 nucleotides: TGTGCCAGCAGTTGGGGAAGCTTCTACGAGCAGTACTTC. Translated: CASSWGSFYEQYF.